This TCR beta chain came from a study of blood T cell repertoires in COVID-19 (dated by TCRdb to the early 2020s). Context from the whole study: Samples from collaborators originated in the United States, Italy and Spain and spanned both the acute and convalescent phases of COVID-19. The material from the prospective study consisted of cDNA or gDNA derived from T cells, B-cell-depleted T cells, or PBMCs. Samples came from the ongoing ImmuneRACE study (first 160 participants) plus 1,254 subjects from 6 global collaborators. Deeply sampled blood TCRbeta repertoires from subjects exposed to, actively infected with, or recovered from COVID-19 were included in the dataset. The repertoires were made available in a free public database intended to serve as a resource for research on the immune response to SARS-CoV-2. The sample metadata nearly always contained a de-identified subject ID, COVID-19 status, age in years and sex. Where HLA class I and class II types were available, the types were taken from metadata supplied by the sample provider, not from assay-based typing. Overall study results and their limits: Clinical and demographic metadata were provided uncurated, with the amount varying by source and participant.

This clone was counted once. Its cognate antigen has yet to be identified. No quality values exist for individual bases; no much larger clone is one base distant. TCRbeta CDR3 regions were amplified from genomic DNA using the immunoSEQ Assay, a bias-controlled multiplex PCR. Per the authors' processing: Within the assay, amplification of reference gene primers was used to estimate how many nucleated cells each sample contained. To quantify the absolute abundance of each unique TCRbeta CDR3 rearrangement, sequence reads were collapsed and filtered. For each sample, productive Simpson clonality was calculated as the square root of Simpson's diversity index across productive rearrangements. This immuneACCESS table, as held by TCRdb, lists in-frame sequences with V and J called but not all clones. Of the missing ones, under half trace to an unresolved V gene in checked studies; the others have no known cause. The V and J calls and the clone size are those of that table, but D and trimming were determined from the DNA. The sample table contains 200,000 to 300,000 clones; only one count was recorded for over 75% of them. Of the sample, about 9.1% is held by the ten largest clones.

The CDR1 and CDR2 encoded by the germline V gene are KGHSH and LQKENI. There are 15 amino acids in the CDR3, from cysteine to phenylalanine inclusive. Of the read, only the CDR3 DNA is kept; its 45 bases are in frame from base 1. V and J are trimmed by 3 bases and 8 bases, and the gene matches miss 9 bases of the junction. Each collaborating institution followed its own protocols to collect whole blood in K2EDTA tubes. For TCRbeta analysis, collaborators shipped samples in one of three forms: frozen whole blood, isolated PBMCs, or DNA extracted from either of those sample types. The source material was peripheral blood. This clonotype was sampled from a human donor in a cohort sampled during active COVID-19. The chain uses TRBV18 and TRBJ1-2, with 10 junctional bases fitting TRBD1. The CDR3 amino acid sequence is: CASSPLDRGDWGYTF. At the DNA level, the sequence is TGTGCCAGCTCACCCCTGGACAGGGGGGATTGGGGCTACACCTTC.